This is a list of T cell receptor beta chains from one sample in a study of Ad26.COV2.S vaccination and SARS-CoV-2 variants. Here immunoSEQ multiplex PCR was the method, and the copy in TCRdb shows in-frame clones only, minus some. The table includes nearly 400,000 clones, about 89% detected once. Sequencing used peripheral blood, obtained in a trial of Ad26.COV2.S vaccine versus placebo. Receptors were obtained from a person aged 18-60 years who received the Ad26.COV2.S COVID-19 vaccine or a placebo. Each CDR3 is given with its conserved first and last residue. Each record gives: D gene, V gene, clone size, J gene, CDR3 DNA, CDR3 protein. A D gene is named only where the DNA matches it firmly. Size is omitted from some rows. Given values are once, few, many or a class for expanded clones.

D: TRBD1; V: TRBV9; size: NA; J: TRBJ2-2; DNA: TGTGCCAGCAGCGTTGACAGGGGTTCCGGGGAGCTGTTTTTT; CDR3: CASSVDRGSGELFF
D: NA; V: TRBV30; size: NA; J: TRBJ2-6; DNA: TGTGCCTGGAGTAGCCCCTCTGGGGCCAACGTCCTGACTTTC; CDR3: CAWSSPSGANVLTF
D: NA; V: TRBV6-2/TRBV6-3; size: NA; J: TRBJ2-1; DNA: TGTGCCAGCAGTTTTATCTCAGGGATCTACAATGAGCAGTTCTTC; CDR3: CASSFISGIYNEQFF
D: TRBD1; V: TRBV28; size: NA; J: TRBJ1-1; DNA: TGTGCCAGCACGACAGGGGGCAACACTGAAGCTTTCTTT; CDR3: CASTTGGNTEAFF
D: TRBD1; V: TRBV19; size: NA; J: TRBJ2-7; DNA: TGTGCCAGTAGTATGGGGGTTCGGACAGGAGCCTACGAGCAGTACTTC; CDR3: CASSMGVRTGAYEQYF
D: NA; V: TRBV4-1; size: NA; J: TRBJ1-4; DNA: TGCGCCAGCAGCCAAGAAGAGGGTAGAGCTAATGAAAAACTGTTTTTT; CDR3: CASSQEEGRANEKLFF
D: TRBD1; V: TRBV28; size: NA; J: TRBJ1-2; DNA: TGTGCCAGCAGGAGCGGGTACAGGGGCTATGGCTACACCTTC; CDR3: CASRSGYRGYGYTF
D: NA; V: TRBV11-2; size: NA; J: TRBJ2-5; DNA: TGTGCCAGCAGCCCCGCCGGTGAGACCCAGTACTTC; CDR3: CASSPAGETQYF
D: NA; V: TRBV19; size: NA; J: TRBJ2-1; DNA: TGTGCCAGTAGCTCCGGACTAGTCTCAGGGGATGAGCAGTTCTTC; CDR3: CASSSGLVSGDEQFF
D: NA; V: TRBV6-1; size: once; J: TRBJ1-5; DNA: TGTGCCAGCAGTCGGGGACTGGGAAGCGGGCAGCCCCAGCATTTT; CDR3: CASSRGLGSGQPQHF
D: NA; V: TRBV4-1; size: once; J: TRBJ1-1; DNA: TGCGCCAGCAGCCAAGCACGACAGAACACTGAAGCTTTCTTT; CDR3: CASSQARQNTEAFF
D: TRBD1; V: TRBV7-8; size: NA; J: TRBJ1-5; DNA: TGTGCCAGCAGCTGGGACAGGGGAAATCAGCCCCAGCATTTT; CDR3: CASSWDRGNQPQHF
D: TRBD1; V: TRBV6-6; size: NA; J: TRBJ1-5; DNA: TGTGCCAGCAGTCGAAGGGGGCCCCCGATCCCCCAATATAGCAATCAGCCCCAGCATTTT; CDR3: CASSRRGPPIPQYSNQPQHF
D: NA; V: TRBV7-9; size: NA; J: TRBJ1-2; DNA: TGTGCCAGCAGCTTAGTCGGAACGACGAGTGGCTACACCTTC; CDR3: CASSLVGTTSGYTF
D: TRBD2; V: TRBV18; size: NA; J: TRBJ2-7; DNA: TGTGCCAGCTCACCCGCAAACCCCAAAAGCGGGAGATACGAGCAGTACTTC; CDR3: CASSPANPKSGRYEQYF
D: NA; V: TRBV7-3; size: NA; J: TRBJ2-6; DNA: TGTGCCAGCAGCCCTGATCCTGGGGCCAACGTCCTGACTTTC; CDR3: CASSPDPGANVLTF
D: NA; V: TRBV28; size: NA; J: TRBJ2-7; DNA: TGTGCCAGCAGTTTATCCGGGGAGCAGTACTTC; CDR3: CASSLSGEQYF
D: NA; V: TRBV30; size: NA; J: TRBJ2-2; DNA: TGTGCCTGGGGCTCCGGGACACAAGACACCGGGGAGCTGTTTTTT; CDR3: CAWGSGTQDTGELFF
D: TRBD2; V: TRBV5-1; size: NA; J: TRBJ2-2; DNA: TGCGCCAGCAGCTTGGGGCTCGGACTAGCGGCCATAGGGGACACCGGGGAGCTGTTTTTT; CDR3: CASSLGLGLAAIGDTGELFF
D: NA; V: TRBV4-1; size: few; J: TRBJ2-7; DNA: TGCGCCAGCAGCCAAACTCCCGATGGGTACGAGCAGTACTTC; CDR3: CASSQTPDGYEQYF
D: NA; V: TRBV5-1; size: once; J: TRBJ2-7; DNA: TGCGCCAGCAGCTTGAATCTAGTGGGGGAGCAGTACTTC; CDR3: CASSLNLVGEQYF
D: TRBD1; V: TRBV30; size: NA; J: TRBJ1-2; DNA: TGTGCCGGGGGACAGGGGGAAGGCTACACCTTC; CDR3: CAGGQGEGYTF
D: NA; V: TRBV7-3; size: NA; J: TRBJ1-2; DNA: TGTGCCAGCAGCGCAAGGGCAGGGTACGGCTACACCTTC; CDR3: CASSARAGYGYTF
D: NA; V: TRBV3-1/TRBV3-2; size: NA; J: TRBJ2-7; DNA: TGTGCCAGCTCAACAGGGCCCTACGAGCAGTACTTC; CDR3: CASSTGPYEQYF
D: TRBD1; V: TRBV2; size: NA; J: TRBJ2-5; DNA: TGTGCCAGCAGTGAGCGGACAGGGGGGGGTGTGGCCATACAAGAGACCCAGTACTTC; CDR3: CASSERTGGGVAIQETQYF
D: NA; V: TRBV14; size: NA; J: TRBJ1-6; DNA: TGTGCCAGCAGCCATCCAGCCTCACCCCTCCACTTT; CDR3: CASSHPASPLHF
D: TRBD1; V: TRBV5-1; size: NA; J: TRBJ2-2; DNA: TGCGCCAGCAGCTTGGCCCGGGACAGGGGGAACACCGGGGAGCTGTTTTTT; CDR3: CASSLARDRGNTGELFF
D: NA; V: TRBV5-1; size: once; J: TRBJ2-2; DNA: TGCGCCAGCAGCTTGGCCTCACCCGCTTTGTGGCTGTTTTTT; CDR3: CASSLASPALWLFF
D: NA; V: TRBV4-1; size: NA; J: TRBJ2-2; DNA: TGCGCCAGCAGCCAAGTTCCCACTAGCCCCGGGGAGCTGTTTTTT; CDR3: CASSQVPTSPGELFF
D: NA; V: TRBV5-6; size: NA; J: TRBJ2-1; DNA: TGTGCCAGCAGCTTGCGGGGGCGCTCGAGCTCCTACAATGAGCAGTTCTTC; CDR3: CASSLRGRSSSYNEQFF
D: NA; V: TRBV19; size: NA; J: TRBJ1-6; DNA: TGTGCCAGTAGTCTCCGGGCCGAGAGCTCCTATAATTCACCCCTCCACTTT; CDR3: CASSLRAESSYNSPLHF
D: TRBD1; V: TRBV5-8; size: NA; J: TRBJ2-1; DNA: TGTGCCAGCAGCCGGGGGACAGGGGGACTAGGTTGGAATGAGCAGTTCTTC; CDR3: CASSRGTGGLGWNEQFF
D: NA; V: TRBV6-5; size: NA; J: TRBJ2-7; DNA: TGTGCCAGCAGGCAGGCAAGCTACGAGCAGTACTTC; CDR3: CASRQASYEQYF
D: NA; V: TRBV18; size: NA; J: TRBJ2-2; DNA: TGTGCCACCCCTCAGGGCGGCACCGGGGAGCTGTTTTTT; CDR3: CATPQGGTGELFF
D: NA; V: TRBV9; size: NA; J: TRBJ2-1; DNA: TGTGCCAGCAGCAATTCGCCAGGAACTAATGAGCAGTTCTTC; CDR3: CASSNSPGTNEQFF
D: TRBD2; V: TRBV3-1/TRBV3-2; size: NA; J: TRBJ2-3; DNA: TGTGCCAGCAGCATCCGGACTAGCGGTACTAGCACAGATACGCAGTATTTT; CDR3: CASSIRTSGTSTDTQYF
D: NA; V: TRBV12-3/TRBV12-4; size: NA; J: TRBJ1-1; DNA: TGTGCCAGCAGTTTAGGGGGAAGCACTGAAGCTTTCTTT; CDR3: CASSLGGSTEAFF